This record concerns one T cell receptor beta chain sequence. Generated by immunoSEQ multiplex PCR, the TCRdb table keeps only in-frame clones and is missing some. This sample has about 73,000 clones; 80% to 90% occur once, and the top ten carry around 9%. This sample was taken from a study of blood T cell repertoires in COVID-19. About the research overall: Sites in the United States, Italy and Spain provided acute and convalescent COVID-19 samples.

V was shortened by 9 bases and J by 7 bases, with 13 bases between the two germline ends. There are 12 residues in the CDR3. Germline values: CDR1 MNHEY, CDR2 SVGAGI. Sequencing was carried out using peripheral blood. The sequence was obtained from an elderly man with acute or convalescent COVID-19. The V call is TRBV6-5, the J call TRBJ2-1; possible D gene TRBD2, 5 bases. CDR3 DNA: TGTGCCAGTCAAACTGGAGGAAATGAGCAGTTCTTC. It encodes CASQTGGNEQFF.